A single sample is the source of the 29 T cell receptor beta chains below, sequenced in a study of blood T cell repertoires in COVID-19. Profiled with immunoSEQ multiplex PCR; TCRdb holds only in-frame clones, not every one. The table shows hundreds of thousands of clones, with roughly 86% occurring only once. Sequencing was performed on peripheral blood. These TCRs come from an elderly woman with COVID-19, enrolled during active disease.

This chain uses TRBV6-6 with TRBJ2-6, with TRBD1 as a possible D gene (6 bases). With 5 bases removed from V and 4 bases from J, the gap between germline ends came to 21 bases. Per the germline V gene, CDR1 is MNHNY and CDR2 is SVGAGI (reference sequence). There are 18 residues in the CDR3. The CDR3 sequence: CASSQSRTVLRGANVLTF. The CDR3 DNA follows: TGTGCCAGCAGTCAATCCCGGACAGTGCTTAGAGGGGCCAACGTCCTGACTTTC.

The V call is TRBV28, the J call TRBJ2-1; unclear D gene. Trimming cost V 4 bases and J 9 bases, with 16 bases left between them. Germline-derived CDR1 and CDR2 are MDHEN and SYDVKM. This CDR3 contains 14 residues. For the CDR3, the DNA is TGTGCCAGCAGTTCCCCCCCTCTGTCGGGTGAGCAGTTCTTC. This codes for CASSSPPLSGEQFF.

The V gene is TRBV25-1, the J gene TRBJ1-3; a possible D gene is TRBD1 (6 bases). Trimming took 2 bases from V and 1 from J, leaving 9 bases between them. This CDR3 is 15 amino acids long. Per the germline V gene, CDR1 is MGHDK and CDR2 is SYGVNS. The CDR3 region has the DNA TGTGCCAGCAGTGAAGGGCAGGGGTCTGGAAACACCATATATTTT. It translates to CASSEGQGSGNTIYF.

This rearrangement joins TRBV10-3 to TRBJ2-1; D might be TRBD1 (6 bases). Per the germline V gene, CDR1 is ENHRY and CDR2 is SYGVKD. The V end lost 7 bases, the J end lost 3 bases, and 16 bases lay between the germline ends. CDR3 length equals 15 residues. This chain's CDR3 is CAITPDSRYYNEQFF. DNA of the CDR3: TGTGCCATCACTCCGGACAGTCGATACTACAATGAGCAGTTCTTC.

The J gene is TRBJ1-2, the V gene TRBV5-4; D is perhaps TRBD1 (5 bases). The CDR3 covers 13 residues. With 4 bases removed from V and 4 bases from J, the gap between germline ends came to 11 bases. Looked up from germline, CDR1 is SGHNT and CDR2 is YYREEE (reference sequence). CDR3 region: CASSPDTSYGYTF. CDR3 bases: TGTGCCAGCAGCCCGGACACCTCCTATGGCTACACCTTC.

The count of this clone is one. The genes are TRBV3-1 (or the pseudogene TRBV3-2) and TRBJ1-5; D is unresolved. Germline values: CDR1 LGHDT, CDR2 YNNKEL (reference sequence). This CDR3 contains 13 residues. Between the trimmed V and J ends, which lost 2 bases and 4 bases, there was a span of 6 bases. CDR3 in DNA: TGTGCCAGCAGCCAATCCCCGAATCAGCCCCAGCATTTT. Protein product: CASSQSPNQPQHF.

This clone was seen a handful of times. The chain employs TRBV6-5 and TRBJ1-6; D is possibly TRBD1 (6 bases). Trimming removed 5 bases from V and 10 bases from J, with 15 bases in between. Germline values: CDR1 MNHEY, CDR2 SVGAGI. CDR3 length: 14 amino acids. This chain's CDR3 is CASSLTGGVSPLHF. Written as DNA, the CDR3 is TGTGCCAGCAGTCTTACTGGGGGCGTCTCACCCCTCCACTTT.

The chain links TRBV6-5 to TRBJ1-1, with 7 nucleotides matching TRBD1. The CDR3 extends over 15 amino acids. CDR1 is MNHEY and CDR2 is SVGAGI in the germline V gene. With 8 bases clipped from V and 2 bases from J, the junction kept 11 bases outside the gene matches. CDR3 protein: CASALSRQGNTEAFF. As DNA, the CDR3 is TGTGCCAGCGCGTTAAGTCGACAGGGCAACACTGAAGCTTTCTTT.

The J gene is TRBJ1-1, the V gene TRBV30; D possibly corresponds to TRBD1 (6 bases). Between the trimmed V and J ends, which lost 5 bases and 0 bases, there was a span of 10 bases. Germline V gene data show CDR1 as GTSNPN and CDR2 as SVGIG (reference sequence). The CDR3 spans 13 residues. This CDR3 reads CAWAGGLNTEAFF. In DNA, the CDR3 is TGTGCCTGGGCGGGGGGGCTGAACACTGAAGCTTTCTTT.

DNA of the CDR3: TGTGCCAGCAGTGCCCTAGCGGGGGGGCTAGTCGGCGAGCAGTACTTC. Amino acid sequence: CASSALAGGLVGEQYF. This rearrangement joins TRBV2 to TRBJ2-7; 12 bases line up with TRBD2. From germline, CDR1 is SNHLY and CDR2 FYNNEI. There are 16 residues in the CDR3. J gave up 6 bases and V 4 bases, and 10 bases lay outside the gene matches. The variable domain in full, completed from reference TRBV2 and TRBJ2-7, reads EPEVTQTPSHQVTQMGQEVILRCVPISNHLYFYWYRQILGQKVEFLVSFYNNEISEKSEIFDDQFSVERPDGSNFTLKIRSTKLEDSAMYFCASSALAGGLVGEQYFGPGTRLTVT.

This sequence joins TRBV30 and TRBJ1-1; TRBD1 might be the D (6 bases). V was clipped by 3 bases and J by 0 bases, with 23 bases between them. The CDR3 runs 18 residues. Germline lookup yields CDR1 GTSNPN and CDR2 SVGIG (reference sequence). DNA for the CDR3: TGTGCCTGGAGGGGCCCTAACCGGGGGGCAGGCATGAACACTGAAGCTTTCTTT. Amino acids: CAWRGPNRGAGMNTEAFF.

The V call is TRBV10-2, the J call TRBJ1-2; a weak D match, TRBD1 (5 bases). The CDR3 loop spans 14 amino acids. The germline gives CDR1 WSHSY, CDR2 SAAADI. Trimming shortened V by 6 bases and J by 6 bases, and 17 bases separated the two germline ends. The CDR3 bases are TGCGCCAGCAGCCGTGGAGGGGCTGTTGATGGCTACACCTTC. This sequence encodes CASSRGGAVDGYTF.

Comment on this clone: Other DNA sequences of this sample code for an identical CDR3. This chain's CDR3 is CASSSPSEKLFF. For the CDR3, the DNA is TGTGCCAGCAGTTCCCCATCTGAAAAACTGTTTTTT. V usage is TRBV28 and J usage is TRBJ1-4; D ambiguous. The CDR3 length is 12 residues. V was clipped by 4 bases and J by 7 bases, with 7 bases between them. In germline, CDR1 is MDHEN, CDR2 SYDVKM. Based on the CDR3 plus reference TRBV28 and TRBJ1-4, the full variable domain is DVKVTQSSRYLVKRTGEKVFLECVQDMDHENMFWYRQDPGLGLRLIYFSYDVKMKEKGDIPEGYSVSREKKERFSLILESASTNQTSMYLCASSSPSEKLFFGSGTQLSVL.

CDR3 in DNA: TGTGCCAGCAGGGCAGGAACTAACTATGGCTACACCTTC. Its protein is CASRAGTNYGYTF. The rearrangement uses TRBV6-5 and TRBJ1-2; D is unclear. The germline V gene encodes CDR1 MNHEY and CDR2 SVGAGI. This CDR3 is 13 amino acids long. Trimming took 6 bases from V and 0 from J, leaving 8 bases between them.

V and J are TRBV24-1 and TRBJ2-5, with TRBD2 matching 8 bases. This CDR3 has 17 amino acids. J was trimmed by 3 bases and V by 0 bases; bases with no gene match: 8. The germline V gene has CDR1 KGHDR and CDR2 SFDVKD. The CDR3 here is CATSDLSGRGEKETQYF. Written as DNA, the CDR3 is TGTGCCACCAGTGATTTGTCTGGGCGGGGGGAAAAAGAGACCCAGTACTTC.

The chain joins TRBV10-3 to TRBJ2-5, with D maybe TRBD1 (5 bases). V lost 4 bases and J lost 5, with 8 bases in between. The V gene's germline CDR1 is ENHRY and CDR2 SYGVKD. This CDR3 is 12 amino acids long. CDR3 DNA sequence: TGTGCCATCAGTGCTAGGGGCGAGACCCAGTACTTC. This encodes CAISARGETQYF.

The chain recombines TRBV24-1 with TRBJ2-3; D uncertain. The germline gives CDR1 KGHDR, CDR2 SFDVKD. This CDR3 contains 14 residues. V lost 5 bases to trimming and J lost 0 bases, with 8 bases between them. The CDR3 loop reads CATSGADSTDTQYF. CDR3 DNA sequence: TGTGCCACCAGTGGGGCAGACAGCACAGATACGCAGTATTTT.

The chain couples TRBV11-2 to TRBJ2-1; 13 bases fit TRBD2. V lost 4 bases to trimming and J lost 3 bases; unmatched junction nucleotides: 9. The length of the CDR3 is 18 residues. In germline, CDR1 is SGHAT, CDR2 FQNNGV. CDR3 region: CASSSLTSGGFFYNEQFF. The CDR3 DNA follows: TGTGCCAGCAGCTCGTTGACTAGCGGGGGGTTTTTCTACAATGAGCAGTTCTTC.

In DNA form, the CDR3 reads TGCGCCAGCAGCCAAGTTGCGCCAGGCAGCACAGATACGCAGTATTTT. Translated, it gives CASSQVAPGSTDTQYF. The V call is TRBV4-3, the J call TRBJ2-3, with no clear D. This CDR3 is built from 16 residues. Germline V lookup: CDR1 LGHNA, CDR2 YSLEER. V was shortened by 1 base and J by 0 bases, with 11 bases between the two germline ends.

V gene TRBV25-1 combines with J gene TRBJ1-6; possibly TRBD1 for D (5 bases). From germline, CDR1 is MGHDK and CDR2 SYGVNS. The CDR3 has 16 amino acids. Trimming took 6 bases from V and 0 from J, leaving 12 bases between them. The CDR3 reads CASSPREGSYNSPLHF. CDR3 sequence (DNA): TGTGCCAGCAGCCCCAGGGAAGGCTCCTATAATTCACCCCTCCACTTT.

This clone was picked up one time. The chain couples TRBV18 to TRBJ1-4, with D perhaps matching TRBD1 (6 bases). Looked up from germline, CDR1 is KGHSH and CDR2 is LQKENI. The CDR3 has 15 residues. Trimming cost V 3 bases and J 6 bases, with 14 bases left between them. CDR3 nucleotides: TGTGCCAGCTCACCTACCAGGGGTAATTATGAAAAACTGTTTTTT. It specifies CASSPTRGNYEKLFF.

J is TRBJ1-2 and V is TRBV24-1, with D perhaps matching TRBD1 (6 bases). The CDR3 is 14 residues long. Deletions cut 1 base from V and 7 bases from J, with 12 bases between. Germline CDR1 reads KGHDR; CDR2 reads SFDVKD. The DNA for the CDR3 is TGTGCCACCAGTGATTTTGCAGGGGCCTCTGGCTACACCTTC. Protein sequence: CATSDFAGASGYTF.

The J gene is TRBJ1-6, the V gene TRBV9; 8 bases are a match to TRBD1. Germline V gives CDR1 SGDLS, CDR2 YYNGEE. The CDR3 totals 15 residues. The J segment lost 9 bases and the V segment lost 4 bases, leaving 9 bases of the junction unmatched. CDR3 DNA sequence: TGTGCCAGCAGCACCACGGGACAGGAGACTTCACCCCTCCACTTT. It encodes CASSTTGQETSPLHF.

The chain's CDR3 is CASSTRRSGGLYNEQFF. The CDR3 coding sequence is TGTGCCAGCAGTACCCGCCGTAGCGGGGGCCTATACAATGAGCAGTTCTTC. The chain employs TRBV6-2 or TRBV6-3 and TRBJ2-1; 9 bases line up with TRBD2. From germline, CDR1 is MNHEY and CDR2 SVGEGT. Trimming at V came to 5 bases and at J to 4 bases, leaving 12 bases not matched to a gene. This CDR3 has 17 residues.

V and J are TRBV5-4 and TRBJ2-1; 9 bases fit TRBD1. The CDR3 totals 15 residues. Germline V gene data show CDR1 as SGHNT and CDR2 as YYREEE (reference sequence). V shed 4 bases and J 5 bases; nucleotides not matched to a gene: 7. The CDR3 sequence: CASSHRDREHNEQFF. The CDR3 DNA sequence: TGTGCCAGCAGCCATCGGGACAGGGAACACAATGAGCAGTTCTTC. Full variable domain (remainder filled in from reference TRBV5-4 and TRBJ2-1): ETGVTQSPTHLIKTRGQQVTLRCSSQSGHNTVSWYQQALGQGPQFIFQYYREEENGRGNFPPRFSGLQFPNYSSELNVNALELDDSALYLCASSHRDREHNEQFFGPGTRLTVL.

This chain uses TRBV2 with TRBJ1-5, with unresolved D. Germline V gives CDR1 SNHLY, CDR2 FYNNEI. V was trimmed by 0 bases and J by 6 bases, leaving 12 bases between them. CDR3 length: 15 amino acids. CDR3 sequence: CASSEAGRVGQPQHF. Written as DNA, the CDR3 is TGTGCCAGCAGTGAAGCGGGCCGCGTGGGTCAGCCCCAGCATTTT.

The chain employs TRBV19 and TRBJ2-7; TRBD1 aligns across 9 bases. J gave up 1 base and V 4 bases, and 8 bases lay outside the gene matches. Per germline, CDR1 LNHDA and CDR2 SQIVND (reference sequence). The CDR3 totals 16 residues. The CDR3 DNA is TGTGCCAGTAGTACCGGGGACAGGGCGGGGTCCTACGAGCAGTACTTC. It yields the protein CASSTGDRAGSYEQYF.

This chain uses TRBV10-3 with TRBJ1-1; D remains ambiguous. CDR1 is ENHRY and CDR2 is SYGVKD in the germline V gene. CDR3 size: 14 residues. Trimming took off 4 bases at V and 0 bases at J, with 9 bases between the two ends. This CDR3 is CAISVSELNTEAFF. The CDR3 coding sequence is TGTGCCATCAGTGTCAGCGAACTGAACACTGAAGCTTTCTTT.

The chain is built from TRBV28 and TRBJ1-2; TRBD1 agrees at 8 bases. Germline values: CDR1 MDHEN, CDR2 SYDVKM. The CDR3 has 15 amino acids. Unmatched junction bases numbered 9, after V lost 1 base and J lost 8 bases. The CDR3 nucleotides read TGTGCCAGCAGTTTATATGGTCGGACAGGGCAGGGCTACACCTTC. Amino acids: CASSLYGRTGQGYTF.